The entry that follows covers one TCR beta chain sequence. HTBI primers from iRepertoire and Arm-PCR of CDR3 regions yielded the TCR beta libraries. Via MiXCR, TCRdb re-called the multiplex PCR reads, giving one row per CDR3 protein. The profile shows about 310,000 distinct CDR3 sequences, approximately 20% of them singletons. This CDR3 has 13 amino acids. V shed 3 bases and J shed 4 bases, with 9 bases lying between them. From germline, CDR1 is LGHNA and CDR2 YSLEER. Sample time point: persistent/refractory GD, antithyroid drugs over 5 years with positive TRAb. RNA from PBMCs was the source of the TCR library. The sample is drawn from a study of regulatory T cells in long-lasting Graves disease.

Sequenced material: peripheral blood mononuclear cells (PBMCs), taken when the disease was refractory, from a patient treated with antithyroid drugs. This receptor was obtained from a female donor with Graves disease. The V gene is TRBV4-3, the J gene TRBJ1-1; D is undetermined. The CDR3 nucleotides are TGCGCCAGCAGCCAGGGATTTACCACTGAAGCTTTCTTT. The encoded protein is CASSQGFTTEAFF.